This T cell receptor (beta chain) is from a study of early T cells in non-severe SARS-CoV-2 infection. Study-level points and caveats: Private and CD4 specificities were missed by VDJdb matching, skewed to anti-spike CD8.

V was pared by 6 bases and J by 1 base, with 10 bases between. This CDR3 region has 13 residues. In germline, CDR1 is MGHDK, CDR2 SYGVNS. TCRdb redid the calling of the 5' RACE reads with MiXCR, one entry per CDR3 protein. The sample records around 58,000 distinct CDR3 sequences, about 8% being singletons. A remark on this clonotype: Its antigen remains unknown.

This receptor was obtained from an adult who was a healthcare worker with PCR-confirmed SARS-CoV-2 infection or an uninfected control (not recorded which). The chain recombines TRBV25-1 with TRBJ2-7, with D perhaps being TRBD1 or TRBD2 (5 bases each). Sample: whole blood, taken at baseline. The CDR3 here is CASSRDGSYEQYF. The CDR3 DNA follows: TGTGCCAGCAGCCGGGACGGTTCCTACGAGCAGTACTTC.